This T cell receptor beta chain was captured by sequencing in a study of T cell responses to AZD1222 COVID-19 vaccine. Regarding the study as a whole: Reportedly, nearly half of unique spike TCRs recognized epitopes outside B.1.351/B.1.1.7 mutations. Spike-specific TCR breadth and depth rose after two AZD1222 doses.

The CDR3 has 14 residues. Germline CDR1 and CDR2: SQVTM and ANQGSEA. Trimming pared 0 bases from V and 1 base from J, leaving 10 bases between. Sequencing was performed with immunoSEQ multiplex PCR; in TCRdb, only in-frame clones are kept and a portion is missing. The sample shows some 56,000 clones, roughly 89% of them seen only once. As regards this clone: Its target is not known.

V gene TRBV29-1 combines with J gene TRBJ2-7, with D perhaps being TRBD1 or TRBD2 (6 bases each). The specimen comprised peripheral blood, sampled 28 days after the second AZD1222 dose. This TCR was recovered from an adult who received the AZD1222 COVID-19 vaccine. The CDR3 nucleotides read TGCAGCGTTGAAGACCCGGGGGCATCCTACGAGCAGTACTTC. Translated, it gives CSVEDPGASYEQYF.